This T cell receptor (beta chain) was sequenced in a study of T-cell memory formation after mild COVID-19. General study points: Cross-reactive memory apparently joined, as some responding clones appeared in pre-infection memory. Among clones contracting day 15 to 85, CD4/CD8 was balanced, whereas later expanders leaned CD4+.

Employing constant-segment primers, 5'RACE generated TCR alpha and TCR beta cDNA libraries bearing sample barcodes and UMIs. TCRdb reprocessed the 5' RACE reads with MiXCR, giving one entry per CDR3 protein. The sample yields 150,000 to 200,000 distinct CDR3 sequences, about 14% seen once. Regarding this clonotype: Antigen unknown.

The sequence was collected from an adult woman who had mild COVID-19 (a few samples of this study predate the infection). Cell type and time point are not known. Sequences were obtained from PBMCs or a T cell subset sorted from them (not recorded which).

This CDR3 reads CASSHTGTGGGEQYF. The CDR3 DNA follows: TGCGCCAGCAGCCACACCGGGACAGGGGGAGGCGAGCAGTACTTC. The chain uses TRBV4-3 and TRBJ2-7; 11 bases line up with TRBD1. Looked up from germline, CDR1 is LGHNA and CDR2 is YSLEER. The CDR3 spans 15 residues. V gave up 3 bases and J gave up 6 bases; unmatched junction bases: 7.